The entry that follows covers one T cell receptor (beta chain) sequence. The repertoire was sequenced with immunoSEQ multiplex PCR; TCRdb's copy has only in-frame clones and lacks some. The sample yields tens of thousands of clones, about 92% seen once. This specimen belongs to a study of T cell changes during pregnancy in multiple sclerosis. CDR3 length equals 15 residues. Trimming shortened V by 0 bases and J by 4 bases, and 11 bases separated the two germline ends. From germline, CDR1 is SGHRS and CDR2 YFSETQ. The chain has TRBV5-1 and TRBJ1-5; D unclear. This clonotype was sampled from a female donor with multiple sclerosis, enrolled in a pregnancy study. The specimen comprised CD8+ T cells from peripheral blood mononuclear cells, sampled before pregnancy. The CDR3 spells CASSLAGGVNQPQHF. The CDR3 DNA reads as TGCGCCAGCAGCTTGGCCGGCGGGGTTAATCAGCCCCAGCATTTT.